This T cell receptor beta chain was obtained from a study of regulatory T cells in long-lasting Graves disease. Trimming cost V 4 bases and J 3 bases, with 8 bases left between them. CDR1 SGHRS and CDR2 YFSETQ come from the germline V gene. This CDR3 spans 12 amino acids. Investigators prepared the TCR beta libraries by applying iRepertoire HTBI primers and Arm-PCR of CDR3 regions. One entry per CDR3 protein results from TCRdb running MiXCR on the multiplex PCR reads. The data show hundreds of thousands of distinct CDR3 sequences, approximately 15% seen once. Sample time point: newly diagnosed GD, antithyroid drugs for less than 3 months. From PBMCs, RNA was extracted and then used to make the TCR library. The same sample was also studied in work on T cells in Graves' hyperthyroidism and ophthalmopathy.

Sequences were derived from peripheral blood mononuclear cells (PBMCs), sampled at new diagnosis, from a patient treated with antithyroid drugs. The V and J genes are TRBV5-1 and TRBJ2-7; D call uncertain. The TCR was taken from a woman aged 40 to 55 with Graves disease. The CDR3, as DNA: TGCGCCAGCAGCCCCTGGGGCTACGAGCAGTACTTC. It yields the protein CASSPWGYEQYF.